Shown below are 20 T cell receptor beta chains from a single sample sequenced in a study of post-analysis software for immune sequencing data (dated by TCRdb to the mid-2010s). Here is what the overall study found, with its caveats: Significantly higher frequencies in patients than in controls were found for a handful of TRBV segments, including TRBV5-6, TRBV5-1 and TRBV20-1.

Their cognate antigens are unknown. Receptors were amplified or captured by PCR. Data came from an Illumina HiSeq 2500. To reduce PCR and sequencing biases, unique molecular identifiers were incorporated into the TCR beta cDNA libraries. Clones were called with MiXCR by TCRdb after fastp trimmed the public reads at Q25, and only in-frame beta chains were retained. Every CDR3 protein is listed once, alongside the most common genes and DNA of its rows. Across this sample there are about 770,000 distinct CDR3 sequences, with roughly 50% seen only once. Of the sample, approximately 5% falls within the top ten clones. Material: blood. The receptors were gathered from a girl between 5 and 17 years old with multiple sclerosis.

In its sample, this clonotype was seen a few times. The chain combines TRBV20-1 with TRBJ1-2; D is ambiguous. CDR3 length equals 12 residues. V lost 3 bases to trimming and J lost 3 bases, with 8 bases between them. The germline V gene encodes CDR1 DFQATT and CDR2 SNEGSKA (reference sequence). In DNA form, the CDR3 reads TGCAGTGCTAGGGAGCCAGACTATGGCTACACCTTC. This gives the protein CSAREPDYGYTF.

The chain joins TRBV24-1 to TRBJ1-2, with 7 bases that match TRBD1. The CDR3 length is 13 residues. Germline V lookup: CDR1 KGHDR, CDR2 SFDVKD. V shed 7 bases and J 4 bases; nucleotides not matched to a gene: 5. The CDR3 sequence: CATSDRATYGYTF. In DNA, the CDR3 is TGTGCCACCAGCGACAGGGCCACCTATGGCTACACCTTC.

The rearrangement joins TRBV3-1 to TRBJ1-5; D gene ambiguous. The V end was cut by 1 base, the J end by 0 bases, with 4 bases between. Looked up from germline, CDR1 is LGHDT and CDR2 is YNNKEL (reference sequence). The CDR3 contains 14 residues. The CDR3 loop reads CASSQGVSNQPQHF. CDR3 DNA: TGTGCCAGCAGCCAAGGGGTTAGCAATCAGCCCCAGCATTTT.

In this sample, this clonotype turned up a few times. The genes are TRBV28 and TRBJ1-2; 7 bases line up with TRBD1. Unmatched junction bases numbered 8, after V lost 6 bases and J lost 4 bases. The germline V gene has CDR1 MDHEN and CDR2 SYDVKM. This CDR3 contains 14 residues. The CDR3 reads CASSPLTGPYGYTF. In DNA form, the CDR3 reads TGTGCCAGCAGCCCCCTGACAGGGCCCTATGGCTACACCTTC.

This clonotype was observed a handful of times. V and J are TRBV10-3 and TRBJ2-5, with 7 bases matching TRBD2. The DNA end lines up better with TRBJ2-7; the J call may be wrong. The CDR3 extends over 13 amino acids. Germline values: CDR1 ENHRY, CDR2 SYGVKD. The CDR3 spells CAISELTGGEQYF. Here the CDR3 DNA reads TGTGCCATCAGTGAGCTCACGGGGGGCGAGCAGTACTTC.

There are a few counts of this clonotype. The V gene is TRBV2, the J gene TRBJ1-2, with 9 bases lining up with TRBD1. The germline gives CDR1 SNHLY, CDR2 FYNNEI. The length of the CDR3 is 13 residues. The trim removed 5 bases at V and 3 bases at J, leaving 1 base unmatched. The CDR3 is CASSRQGDYGYTF. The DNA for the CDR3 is TGTGCCAGCAGTCGACAGGGGGACTATGGCTACACCTTC.

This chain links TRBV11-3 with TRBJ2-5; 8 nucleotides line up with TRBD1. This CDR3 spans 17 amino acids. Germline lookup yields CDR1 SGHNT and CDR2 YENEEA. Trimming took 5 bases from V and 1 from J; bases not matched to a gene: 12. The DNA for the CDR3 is TGTGCCAGCAGCCGTTATCCGACAGGGGCGACCCAAGAGACCCAGTACTTC. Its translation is CASSRYPTGATQETQYF.

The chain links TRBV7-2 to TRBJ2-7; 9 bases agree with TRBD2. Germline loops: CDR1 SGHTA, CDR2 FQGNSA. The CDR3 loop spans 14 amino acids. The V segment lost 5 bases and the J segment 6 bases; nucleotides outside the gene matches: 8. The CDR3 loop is CASSPAAGGGEQYF. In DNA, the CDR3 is TGTGCCAGCAGCCCTGCCGCGGGAGGGGGCGAGCAGTACTTC.

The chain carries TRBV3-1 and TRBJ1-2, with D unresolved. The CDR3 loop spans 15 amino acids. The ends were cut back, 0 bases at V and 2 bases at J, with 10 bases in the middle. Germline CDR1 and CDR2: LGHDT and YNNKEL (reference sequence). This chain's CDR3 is CASSQDGIPNYGYTF. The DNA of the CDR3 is TGTGCCAGCAGCCAAGACGGCATCCCAAACTATGGCTACACCTTC.

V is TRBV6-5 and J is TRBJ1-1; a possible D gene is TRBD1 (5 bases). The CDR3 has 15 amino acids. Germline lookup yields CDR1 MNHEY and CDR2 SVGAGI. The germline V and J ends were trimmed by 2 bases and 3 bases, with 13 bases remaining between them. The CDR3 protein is CASSYGALGDTEAFF. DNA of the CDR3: TGTGCCAGCAGTTACGGTGCGTTAGGGGACACTGAAGCTTTCTTT.

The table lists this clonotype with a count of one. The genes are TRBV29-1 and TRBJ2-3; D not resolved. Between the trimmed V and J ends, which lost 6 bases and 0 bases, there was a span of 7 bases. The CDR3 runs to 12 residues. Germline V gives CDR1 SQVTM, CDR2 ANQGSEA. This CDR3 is CSVLSSTDTQYF. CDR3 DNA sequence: TGCAGCGTACTATCCAGCACAGATACGCAGTATTTT.

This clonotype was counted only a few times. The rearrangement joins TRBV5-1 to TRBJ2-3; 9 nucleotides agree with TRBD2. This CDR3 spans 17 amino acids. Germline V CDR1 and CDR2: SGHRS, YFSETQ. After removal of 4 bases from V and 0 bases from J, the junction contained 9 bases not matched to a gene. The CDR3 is CASSPLGGRASTDTQYF. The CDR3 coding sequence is TGCGCCAGCAGCCCGCTGGGCGGGAGGGCTAGCACAGATACGCAGTATTTT.

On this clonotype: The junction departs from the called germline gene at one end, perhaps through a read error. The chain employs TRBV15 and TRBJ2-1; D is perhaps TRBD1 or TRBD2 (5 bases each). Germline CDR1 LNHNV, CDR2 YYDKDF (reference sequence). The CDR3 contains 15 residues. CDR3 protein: CATSSLRDGQDEQFF. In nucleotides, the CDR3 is TGCGCCACCAGCAGCCTCCGGGACGGCCAGGATGAGCAGTTCTTC. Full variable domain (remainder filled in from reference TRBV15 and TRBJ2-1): DAMVIQNPRYQVTQFGKPVTLSCSQTLNHNVMYWYQQKSSQAPKLLFHYYDKDFNNEADTPDNFQSRRPNTSFCFLDIRSPGLGDTAMYLCATSSLRDGQDEQFFGPGTRLTVL.

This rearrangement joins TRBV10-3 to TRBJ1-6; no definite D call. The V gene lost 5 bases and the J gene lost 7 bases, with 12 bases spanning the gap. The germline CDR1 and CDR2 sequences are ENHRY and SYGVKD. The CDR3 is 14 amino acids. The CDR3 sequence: CAISWDSVNSPLHF. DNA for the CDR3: TGTGCCATCAGTTGGGATTCGGTGAATTCACCCCTCCACTTT.

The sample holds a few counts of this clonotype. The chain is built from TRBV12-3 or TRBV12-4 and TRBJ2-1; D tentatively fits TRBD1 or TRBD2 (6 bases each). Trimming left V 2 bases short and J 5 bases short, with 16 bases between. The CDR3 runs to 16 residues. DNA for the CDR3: TGTGCCAGCAGTTTAAGAGGGGGGAGTCGAAACAATGAGCAGTTCTTC. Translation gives CASSLRGGSRNNEQFF.

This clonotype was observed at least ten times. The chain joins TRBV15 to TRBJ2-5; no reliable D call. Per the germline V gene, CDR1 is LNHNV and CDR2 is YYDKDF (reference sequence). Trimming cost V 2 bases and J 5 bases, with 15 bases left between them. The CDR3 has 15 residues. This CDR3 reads CATSRSPKKAETQYF. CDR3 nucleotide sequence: TGTGCCACCAGCAGAAGCCCGAAAAAGGCGGAGACCCAGTACTTC.

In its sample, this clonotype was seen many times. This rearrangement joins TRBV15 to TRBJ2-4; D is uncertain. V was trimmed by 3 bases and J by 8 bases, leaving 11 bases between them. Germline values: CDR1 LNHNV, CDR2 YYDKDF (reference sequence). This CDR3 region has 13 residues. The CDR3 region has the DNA TGTGCCACCAGCAGCAAAGGGAATGACATTCAGTACTTC. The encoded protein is CATSSKGNDIQYF.

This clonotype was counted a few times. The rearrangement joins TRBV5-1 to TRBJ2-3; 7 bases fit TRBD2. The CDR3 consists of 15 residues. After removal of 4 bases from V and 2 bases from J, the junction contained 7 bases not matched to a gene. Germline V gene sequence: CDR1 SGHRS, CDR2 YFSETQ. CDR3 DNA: TGCGCCAGCAGCGGGGGACTACCTAACACAGATACGCAGTATTTT. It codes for CASSGGLPNTDTQYF.

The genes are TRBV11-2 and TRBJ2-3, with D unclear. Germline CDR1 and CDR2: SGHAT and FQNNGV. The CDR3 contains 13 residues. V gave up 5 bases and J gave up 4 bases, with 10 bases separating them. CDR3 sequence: CASSPPRPDTQYF. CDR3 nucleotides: TGTGCCAGCAGCCCCCCCAGGCCAGATACGCAGTATTTT.

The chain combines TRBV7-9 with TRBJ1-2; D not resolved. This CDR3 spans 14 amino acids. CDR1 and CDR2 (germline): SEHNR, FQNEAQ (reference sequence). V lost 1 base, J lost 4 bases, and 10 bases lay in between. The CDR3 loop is CASSLGADPYGYTF. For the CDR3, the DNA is TGTGCCAGCAGCTTAGGGGCGGACCCCTATGGCTACACCTTC.